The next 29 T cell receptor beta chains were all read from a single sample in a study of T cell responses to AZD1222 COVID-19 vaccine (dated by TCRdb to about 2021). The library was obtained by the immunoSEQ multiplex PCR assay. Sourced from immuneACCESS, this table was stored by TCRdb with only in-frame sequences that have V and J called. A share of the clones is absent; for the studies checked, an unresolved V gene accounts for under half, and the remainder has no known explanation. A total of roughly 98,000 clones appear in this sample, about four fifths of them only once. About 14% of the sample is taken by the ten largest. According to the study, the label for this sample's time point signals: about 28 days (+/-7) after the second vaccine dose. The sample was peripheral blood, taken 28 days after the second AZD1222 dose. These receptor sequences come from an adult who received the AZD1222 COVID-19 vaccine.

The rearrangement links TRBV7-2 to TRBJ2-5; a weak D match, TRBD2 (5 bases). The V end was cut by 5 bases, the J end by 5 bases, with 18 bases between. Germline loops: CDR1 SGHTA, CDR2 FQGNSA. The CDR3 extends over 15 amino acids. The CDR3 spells CASSPRRQSRETQYF. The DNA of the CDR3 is TGTGCCAGCAGCCCCCGGAGGCAAAGCAGGGAGACCCAGTACTTC.

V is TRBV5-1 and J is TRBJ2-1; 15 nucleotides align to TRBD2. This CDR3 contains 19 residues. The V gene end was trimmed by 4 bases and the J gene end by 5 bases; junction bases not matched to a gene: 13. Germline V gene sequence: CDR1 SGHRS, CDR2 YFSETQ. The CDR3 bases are TGCGCCAGCAGCCTCGAGCTTGGGACTAGCGGGGGGACCGACAATGAGCAGTTCTTC. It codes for CASSLELGTSGGTDNEQFF.

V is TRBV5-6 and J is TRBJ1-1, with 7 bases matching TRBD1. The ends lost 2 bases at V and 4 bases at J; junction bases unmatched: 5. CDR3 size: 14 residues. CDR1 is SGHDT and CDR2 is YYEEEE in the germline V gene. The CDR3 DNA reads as TGTGCCAGCAGCTTAGCAGGGGGGAGCACTGAAGCTTTCTTT. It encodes CASSLAGGSTEAFF.

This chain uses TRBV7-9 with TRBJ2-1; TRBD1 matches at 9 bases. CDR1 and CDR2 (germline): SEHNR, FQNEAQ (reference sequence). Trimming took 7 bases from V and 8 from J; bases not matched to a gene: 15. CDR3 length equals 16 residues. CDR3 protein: CASTLNAPDRGYEQFF. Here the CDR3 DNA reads TGTGCCAGCACCCTAAACGCCCCGGACAGGGGATATGAGCAGTTCTTC. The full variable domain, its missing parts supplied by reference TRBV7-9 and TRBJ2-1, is DTGVSQNPRHKITKRGQNVTFRCDPISEHNRLYWYRQTLGQGPEFLTYFQNEAQLEKSRLLSDRFSAERPKGSFSTLEIQRTEQGDSAMYLCASTLNAPDRGYEQFFGPGTRLTVL.

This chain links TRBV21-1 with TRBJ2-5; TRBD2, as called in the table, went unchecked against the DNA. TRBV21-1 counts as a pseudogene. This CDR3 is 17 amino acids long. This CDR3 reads CASSKASSGGKEETQYF. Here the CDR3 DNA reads TGTGCCAGCAGCAAAGCGTCGAGTGGGGGGAAGGAAGAGACCCAGTACTTC.

The CDR3 sequence: CASSSSRDKAFF. As DNA, the CDR3 is TGTGCCAGCAGCTCGTCCCGGGACAAAGCTTTCTTT. The chain has TRBV9 and TRBJ1-1; weak D call: TRBD1 (6 bases). Trimming cost V 4 bases and J 9 bases, with 13 bases left between them. The germline gives CDR1 SGDLS, CDR2 YYNGEE. CDR3 size: 12 residues. The whole variable domain, remainder taken from reference TRBV9 and TRBJ1-1, is DSGVTQTPKHLITATGQRVTLRCSPRSGDLSVYWYQQSLDQGLQFLIQYYNGEERAKGNILERFSAQQFPDLHSELNLSSLELGDSALYFCASSSSRDKAFFGQGTRLTVV.

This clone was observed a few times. For the CDR3, the DNA is TGTGCCAGCAGTGTTCTGGGGGCAGGGGGATTCGAGCAGTACTTC. Translation: CASSVLGAGGFEQYF. The V call is TRBV2, the J call TRBJ2-7, with 7 bases identical to TRBD1. V shed 4 bases and J 6 bases; nucleotides not matched to a gene: 12. Germline assignment: CDR1 SNHLY and CDR2 FYNNEI. The CDR3 is 15 amino acids. Filled out from reference TRBV2 and TRBJ2-7, the complete variable domain reads EPEVTQTPSHQVTQMGQEVILRCVPISNHLYFYWYRQILGQKVEFLVSFYNNEISEKSEIFDDQFSVERPDGSNFTLKIRSTKLEDSAMYFCASSVLGAGGFEQYFGPGTRLTVT.

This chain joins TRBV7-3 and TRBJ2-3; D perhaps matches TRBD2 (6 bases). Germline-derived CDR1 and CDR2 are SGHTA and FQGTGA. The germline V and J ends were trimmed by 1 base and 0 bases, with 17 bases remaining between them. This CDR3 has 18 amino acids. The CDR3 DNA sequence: TGTGCCAGCAGCTTAAGGGCCCCGGGGAGGACTAGCACAGATACGCAGTATTTT. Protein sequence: CASSLRAPGRTSTDTQYF.

CDR3 region: CASSDGTGGNEQFF. CDR3 nucleotides: TGTGCCAGCAGTGACGGGACAGGGGGCAATGAGCAGTTCTTC. The J gene is TRBJ2-1, the V gene TRBV6-4; TRBD1 matches 11 bases. The CDR3 runs to 14 residues. V shed 2 bases, J shed 6 bases, and the junction held 0 bases outside the gene matches. Germline CDR1 MRHNA, CDR2 SNTAGT.

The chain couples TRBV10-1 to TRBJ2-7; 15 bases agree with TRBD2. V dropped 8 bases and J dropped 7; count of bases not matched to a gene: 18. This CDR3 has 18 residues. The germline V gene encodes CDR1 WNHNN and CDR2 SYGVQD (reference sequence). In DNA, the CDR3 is TGCGCCAGCGCCCCCCCCCGGACTAGCGGGAGGGCCCTCGATGAGCAGTACTTC. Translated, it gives CASAPPRTSGRALDEQYF.

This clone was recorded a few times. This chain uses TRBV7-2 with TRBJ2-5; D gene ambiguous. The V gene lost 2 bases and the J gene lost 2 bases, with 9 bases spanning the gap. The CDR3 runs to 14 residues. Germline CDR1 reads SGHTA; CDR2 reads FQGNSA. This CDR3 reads CASSLFAAQETQYF. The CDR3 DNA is TGTGCCAGCAGCTTATTCGCGGCTCAAGAGACCCAGTACTTC.

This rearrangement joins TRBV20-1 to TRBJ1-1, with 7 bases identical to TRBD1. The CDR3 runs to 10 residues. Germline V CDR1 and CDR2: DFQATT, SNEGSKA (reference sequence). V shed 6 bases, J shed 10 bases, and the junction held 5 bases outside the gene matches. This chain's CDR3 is CSASTGRAFF. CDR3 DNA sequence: TGCAGTGCGTCGACAGGGCGAGCTTTCTTT.

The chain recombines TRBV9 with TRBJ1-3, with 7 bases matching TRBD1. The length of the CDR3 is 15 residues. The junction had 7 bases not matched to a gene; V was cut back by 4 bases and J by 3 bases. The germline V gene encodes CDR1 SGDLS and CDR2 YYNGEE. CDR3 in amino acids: CASSPGQLDGNTIYF. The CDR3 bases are TGTGCCAGCAGCCCGGGACAGTTAGATGGAAACACCATATATTTT.

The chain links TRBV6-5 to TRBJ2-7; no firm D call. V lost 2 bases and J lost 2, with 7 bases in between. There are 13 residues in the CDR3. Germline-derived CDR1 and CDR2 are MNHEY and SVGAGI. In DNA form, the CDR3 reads TGTGCCAGCAGTTACAACTTAGCCTACGAGCAGTACTTC. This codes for CASSYNLAYEQYF.

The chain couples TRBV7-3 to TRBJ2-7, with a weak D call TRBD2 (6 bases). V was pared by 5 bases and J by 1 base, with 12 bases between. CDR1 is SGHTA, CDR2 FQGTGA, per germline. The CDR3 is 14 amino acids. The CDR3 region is CASSPAGRSYEQYF. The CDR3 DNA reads TGTGCCAGCAGCCCCGCGGGGAGATCCTACGAGCAGTACTTC.

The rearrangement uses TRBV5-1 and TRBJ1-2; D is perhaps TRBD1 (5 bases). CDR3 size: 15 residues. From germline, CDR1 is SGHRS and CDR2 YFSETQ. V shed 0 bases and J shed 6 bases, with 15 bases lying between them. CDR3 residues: CASSLAPDRKNGYTF. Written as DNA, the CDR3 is TGCGCCAGCAGCTTGGCTCCAGACAGAAAGAATGGCTACACCTTC.

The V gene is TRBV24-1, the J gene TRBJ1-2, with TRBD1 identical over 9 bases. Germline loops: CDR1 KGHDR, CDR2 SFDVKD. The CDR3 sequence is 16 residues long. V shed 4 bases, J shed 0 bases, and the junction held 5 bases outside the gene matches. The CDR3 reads CATSDHRQGANYGYTF. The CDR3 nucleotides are TGTGCCACCAGTGACCACAGACAGGGGGCTAACTATGGCTACACCTTC.

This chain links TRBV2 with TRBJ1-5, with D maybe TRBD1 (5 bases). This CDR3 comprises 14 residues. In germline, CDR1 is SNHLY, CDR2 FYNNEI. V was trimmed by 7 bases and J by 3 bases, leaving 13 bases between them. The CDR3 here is CASNTGGHNQPQHF. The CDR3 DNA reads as TGTGCCAGCAACACCGGCGGACACAATCAGCCCCAGCATTTT.

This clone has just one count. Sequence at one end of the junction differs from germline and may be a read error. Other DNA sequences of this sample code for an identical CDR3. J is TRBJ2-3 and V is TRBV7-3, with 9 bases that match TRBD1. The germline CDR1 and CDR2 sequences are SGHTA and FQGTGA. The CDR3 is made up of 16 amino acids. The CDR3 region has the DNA TGTGCTAGCAGCTTAACGGGGGGACAGGGTAGACATACGCAGTATTTT. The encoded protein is CASSLTGGQGRHTQYF.

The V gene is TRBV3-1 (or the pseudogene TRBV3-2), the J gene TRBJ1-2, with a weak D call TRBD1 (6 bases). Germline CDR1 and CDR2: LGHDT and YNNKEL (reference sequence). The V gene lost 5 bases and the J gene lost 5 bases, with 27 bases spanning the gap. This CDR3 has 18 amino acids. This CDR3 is CASSSRFTGQRGRYGYTF. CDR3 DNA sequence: TGTGCCAGCAGCTCAAGATTTACGGGACAAAGGGGGAGGTATGGCTACACCTTC.

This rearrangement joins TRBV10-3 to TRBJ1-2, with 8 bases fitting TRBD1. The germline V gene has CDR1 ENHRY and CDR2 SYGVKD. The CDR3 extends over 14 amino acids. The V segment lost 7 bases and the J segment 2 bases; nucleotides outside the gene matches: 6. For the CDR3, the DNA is TGTGCCATCACGGACAGGGCGAGGAACTATGGCTACACCTTC. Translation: CAITDRARNYGYTF.

The CDR3 spells CASSFRETQYF. The CDR3 DNA is TGTGCCAGCAGCTTTCGAGAGACCCAGTACTTC. This chain uses TRBV5-6 with TRBJ2-5; unclear D gene. The CDR3 extends over 11 amino acids. Germline CDR1 SGHDT, CDR2 YYEEEE. Between the trimmed V and J ends, which lost 2 bases and 4 bases, there was a span of 3 bases.

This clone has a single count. In nucleotides, the CDR3 is TGTGCCAGCAGCTTGTCAGCGGGGAATGAGCAGTTCTTC. It codes for CASSLSAGNEQFF. The chain employs TRBV5-4 and TRBJ2-1, with TRBD2 matching 7 bases. Germline-derived CDR1 and CDR2 are SGHNT and YYREEE (reference sequence). V was pared by 1 base and J by 7 bases, with 2 bases of the junction left unmatched. CDR3 length: 13 residues.

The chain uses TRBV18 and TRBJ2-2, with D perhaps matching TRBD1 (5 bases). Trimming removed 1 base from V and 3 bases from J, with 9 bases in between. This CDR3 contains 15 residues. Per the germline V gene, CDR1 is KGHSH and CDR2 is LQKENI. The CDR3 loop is CASSPRGADTGELFF. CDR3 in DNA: TGTGCCAGCTCACCACGTGGGGCCGACACCGGGGAGCTGTTTTTT.

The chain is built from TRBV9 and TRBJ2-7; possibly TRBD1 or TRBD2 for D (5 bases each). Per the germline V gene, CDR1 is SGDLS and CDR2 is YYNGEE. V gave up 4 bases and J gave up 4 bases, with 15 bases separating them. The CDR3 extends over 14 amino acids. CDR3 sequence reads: CASSPPPGPYEQYF. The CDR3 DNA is TGTGCCAGCAGCCCACCCCCGGGGCCTTACGAGCAGTACTTC.

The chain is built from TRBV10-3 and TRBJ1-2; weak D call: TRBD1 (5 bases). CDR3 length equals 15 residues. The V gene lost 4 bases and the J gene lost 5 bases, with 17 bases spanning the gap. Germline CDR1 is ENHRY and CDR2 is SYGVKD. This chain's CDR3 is CAISVGEADSYGYTF. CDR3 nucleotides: TGTGCCATCAGTGTGGGGGAAGCTGACTCATATGGCTACACCTTC.

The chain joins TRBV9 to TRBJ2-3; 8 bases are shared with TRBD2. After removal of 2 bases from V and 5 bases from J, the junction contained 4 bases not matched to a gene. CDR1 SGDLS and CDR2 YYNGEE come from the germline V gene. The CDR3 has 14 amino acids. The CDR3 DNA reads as TGTGCCAGCAGCGTCGGGGGGGCCGTAGATACGCAGTATTTT. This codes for CASSVGGAVDTQYF.

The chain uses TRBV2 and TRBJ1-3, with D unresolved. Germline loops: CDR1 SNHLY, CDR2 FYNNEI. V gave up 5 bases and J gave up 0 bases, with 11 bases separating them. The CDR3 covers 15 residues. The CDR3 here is CASSPFRLSGNTIYF. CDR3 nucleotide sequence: TGTGCCAGCAGTCCATTCCGCCTCTCTGGAAACACCATATATTTT.

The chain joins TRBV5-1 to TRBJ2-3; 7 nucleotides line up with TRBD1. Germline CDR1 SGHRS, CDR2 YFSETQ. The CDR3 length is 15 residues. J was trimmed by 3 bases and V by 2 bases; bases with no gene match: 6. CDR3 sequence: CASSFKGASTDTQYF. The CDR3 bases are TGCGCCAGCAGCTTTAAGGGGGCTTCGACAGATACGCAGTATTTT.